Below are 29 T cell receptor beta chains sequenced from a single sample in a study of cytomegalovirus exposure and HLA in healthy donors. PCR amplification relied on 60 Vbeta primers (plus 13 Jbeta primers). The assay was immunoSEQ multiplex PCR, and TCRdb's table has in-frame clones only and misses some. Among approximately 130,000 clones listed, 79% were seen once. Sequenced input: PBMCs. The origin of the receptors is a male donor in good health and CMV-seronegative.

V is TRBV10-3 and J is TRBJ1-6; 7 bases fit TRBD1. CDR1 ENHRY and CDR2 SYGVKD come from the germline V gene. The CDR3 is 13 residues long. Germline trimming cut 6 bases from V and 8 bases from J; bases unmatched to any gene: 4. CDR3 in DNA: TGTGCCATCAGGGACGACAGGGATTCACCCCTCCACTTT. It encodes CAIRDDRDSPLHF.

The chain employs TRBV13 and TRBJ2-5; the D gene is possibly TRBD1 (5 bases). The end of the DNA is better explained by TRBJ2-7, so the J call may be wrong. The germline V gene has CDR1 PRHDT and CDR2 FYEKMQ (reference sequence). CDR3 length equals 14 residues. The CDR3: CASSQGPSSYEQYF. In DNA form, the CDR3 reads TGTGCCAGCAGTCAGGGCCCCAGCTCCTACGAGCAGTACTTC.

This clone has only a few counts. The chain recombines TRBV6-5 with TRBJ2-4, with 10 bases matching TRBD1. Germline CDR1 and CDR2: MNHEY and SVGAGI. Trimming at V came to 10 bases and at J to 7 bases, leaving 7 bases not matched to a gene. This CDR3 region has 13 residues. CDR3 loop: CATGTGVKNIQYF. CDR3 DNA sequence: TGTGCCACCGGGACAGGGGTAAAGAACATTCAGTACTTC.

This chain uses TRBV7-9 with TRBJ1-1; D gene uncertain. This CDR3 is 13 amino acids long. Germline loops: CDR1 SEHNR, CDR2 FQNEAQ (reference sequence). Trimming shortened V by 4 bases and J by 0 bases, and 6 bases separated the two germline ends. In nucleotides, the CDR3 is TGTGCCAGCAGCTCCGGGGTGAACACTGAAGCTTTCTTT. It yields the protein CASSSGVNTEAFF.

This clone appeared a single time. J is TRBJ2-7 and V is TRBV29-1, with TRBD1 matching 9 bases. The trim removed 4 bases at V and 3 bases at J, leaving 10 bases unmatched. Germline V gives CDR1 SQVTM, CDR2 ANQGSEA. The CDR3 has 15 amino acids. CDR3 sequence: CSVVGHGDRDYEQYF. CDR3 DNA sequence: TGCAGCGTTGTGGGGCATGGGGACAGGGACTACGAGCAGTACTTC.

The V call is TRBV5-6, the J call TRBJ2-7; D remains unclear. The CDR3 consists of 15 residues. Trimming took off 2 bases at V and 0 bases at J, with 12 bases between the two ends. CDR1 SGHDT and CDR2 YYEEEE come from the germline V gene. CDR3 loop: CASSFIQASSYEQYF. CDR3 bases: TGTGCCAGCAGCTTTATCCAGGCAAGCTCCTACGAGCAGTACTTC.

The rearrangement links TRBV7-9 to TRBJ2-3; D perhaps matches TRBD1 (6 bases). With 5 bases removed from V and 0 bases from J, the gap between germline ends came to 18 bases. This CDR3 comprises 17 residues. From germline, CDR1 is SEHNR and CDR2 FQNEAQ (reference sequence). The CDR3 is CASSPPTGIRSTDTQYF. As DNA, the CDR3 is TGTGCCAGCAGCCCCCCTACAGGGATTAGAAGCACAGATACGCAGTATTTT.

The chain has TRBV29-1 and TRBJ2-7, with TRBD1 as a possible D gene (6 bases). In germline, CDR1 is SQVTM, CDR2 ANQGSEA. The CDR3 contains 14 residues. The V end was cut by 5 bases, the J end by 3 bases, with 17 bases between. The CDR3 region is CSVFSTGKDYEQYF. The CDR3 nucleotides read TGCAGCGTTTTCTCGACAGGAAAAGACTACGAGCAGTACTTC.

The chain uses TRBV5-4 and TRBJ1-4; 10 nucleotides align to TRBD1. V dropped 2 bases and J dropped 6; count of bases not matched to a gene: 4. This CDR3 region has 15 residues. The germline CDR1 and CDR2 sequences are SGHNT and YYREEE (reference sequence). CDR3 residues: CASSFDRGRHEKLFF. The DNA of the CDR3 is TGTGCCAGCAGCTTTGACAGGGGGCGTCATGAAAAACTGTTTTTT.

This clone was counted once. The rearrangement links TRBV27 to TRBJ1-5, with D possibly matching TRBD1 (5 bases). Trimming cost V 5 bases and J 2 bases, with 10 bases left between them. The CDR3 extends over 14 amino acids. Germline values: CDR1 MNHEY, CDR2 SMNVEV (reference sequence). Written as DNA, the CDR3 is TGTGCCAGCAGTAGTGTAGGGGGCAATCAGCCCCAGCATTTT. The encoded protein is CASSSVGGNQPQHF.

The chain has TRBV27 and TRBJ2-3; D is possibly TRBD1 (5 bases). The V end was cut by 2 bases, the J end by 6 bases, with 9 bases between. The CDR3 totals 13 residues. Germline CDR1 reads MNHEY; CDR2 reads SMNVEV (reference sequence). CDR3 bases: TGTGCCAGCAGTTTAGCAGGGCGGGATACGCAGTATTTT. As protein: CASSLAGRDTQYF.

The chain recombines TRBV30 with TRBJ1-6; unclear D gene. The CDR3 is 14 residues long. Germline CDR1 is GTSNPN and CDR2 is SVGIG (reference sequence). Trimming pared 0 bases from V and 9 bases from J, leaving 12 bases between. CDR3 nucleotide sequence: TGTGCCTGGAGTGTACCAGGATACAGTTCACCCCTCCACTTT. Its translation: CAWSVPGYSSPLHF.

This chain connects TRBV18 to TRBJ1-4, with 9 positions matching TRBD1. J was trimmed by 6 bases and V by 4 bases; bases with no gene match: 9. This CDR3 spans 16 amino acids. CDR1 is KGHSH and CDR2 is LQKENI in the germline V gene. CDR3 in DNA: TGTGCCAGCTCACGGGGACAGGGATCAATTTATGAAAAACTGTTTTTT. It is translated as CASSRGQGSIYEKLFF.

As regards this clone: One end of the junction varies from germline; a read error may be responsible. The CDR3 DNA follows: TGTGCCAGCAGCCCCAGGACTAGCGGGGGGACCTCAGAGATCCAGTACTTC. Translation gives CASSPRTSGGTSEIQYF. This chain connects TRBV11-2 to TRBJ2-5; 14 bases match TRBD2. This CDR3 spans 17 amino acids. Germline lookup yields CDR1 SGHAT and CDR2 FQNNGV.

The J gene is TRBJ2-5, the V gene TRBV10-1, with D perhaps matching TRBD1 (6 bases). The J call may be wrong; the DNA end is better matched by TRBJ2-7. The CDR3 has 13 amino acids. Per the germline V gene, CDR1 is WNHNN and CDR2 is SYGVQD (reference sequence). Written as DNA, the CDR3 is TGCGCCAGCAGATTTTGGGGGCCTCACGAGCAGTACTTC. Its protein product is CASRFWGPHEQYF.

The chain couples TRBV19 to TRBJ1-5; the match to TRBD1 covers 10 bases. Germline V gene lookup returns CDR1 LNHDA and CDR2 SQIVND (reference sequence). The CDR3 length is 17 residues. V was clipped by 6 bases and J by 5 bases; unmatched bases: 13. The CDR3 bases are TGTGCCAGTAGGACAAACCGGGACAGGGGTCTTGATCAGCCCCAGCATTTT. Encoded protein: CASRTNRDRGLDQPQHF.

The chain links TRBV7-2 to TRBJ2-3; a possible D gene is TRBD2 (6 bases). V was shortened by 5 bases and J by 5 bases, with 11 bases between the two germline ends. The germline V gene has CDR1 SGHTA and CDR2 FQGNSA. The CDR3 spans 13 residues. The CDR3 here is CASSPAGGDTQYF. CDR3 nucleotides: TGTGCCAGCAGCCCCGCCGGGGGAGATACGCAGTATTTT.

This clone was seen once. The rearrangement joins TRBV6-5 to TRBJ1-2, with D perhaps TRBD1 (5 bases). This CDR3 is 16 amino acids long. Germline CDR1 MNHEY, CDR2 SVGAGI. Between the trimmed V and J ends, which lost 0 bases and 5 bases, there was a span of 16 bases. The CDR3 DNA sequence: TGTGCCAGCAGTTACTCGAAAACCTCCGGGGGGTATGGCTACACCTTC. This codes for CASSYSKTSGGYGYTF.

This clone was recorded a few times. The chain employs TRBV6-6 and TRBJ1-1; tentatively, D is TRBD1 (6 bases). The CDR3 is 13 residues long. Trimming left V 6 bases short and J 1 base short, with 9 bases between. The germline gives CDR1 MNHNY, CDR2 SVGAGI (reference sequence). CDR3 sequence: CASSPRGNTEAFF. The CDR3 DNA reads TGTGCCAGCAGCCCCAGGGGGAACACTGAAGCTTTCTTT.

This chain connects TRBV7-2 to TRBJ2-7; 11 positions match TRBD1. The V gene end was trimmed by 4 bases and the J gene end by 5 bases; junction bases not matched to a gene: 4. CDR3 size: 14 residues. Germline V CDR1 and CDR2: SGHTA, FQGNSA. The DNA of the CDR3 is TGTGCCAGCAGCTGGACAGGGGGCGCGAACGAGCAGTACTTC. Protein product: CASSWTGGANEQYF. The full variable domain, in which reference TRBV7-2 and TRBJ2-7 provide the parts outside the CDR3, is GAGVSQSPSNKVTEKGKDVELRCDPISGHTALYWYRQSLGQGLEFLIYFQGNSAPDKSGLPSDRFSAERTGGSVSTLTIQRTQQEDSAVYLCASSWTGGANEQYFGPGTRLTVT.

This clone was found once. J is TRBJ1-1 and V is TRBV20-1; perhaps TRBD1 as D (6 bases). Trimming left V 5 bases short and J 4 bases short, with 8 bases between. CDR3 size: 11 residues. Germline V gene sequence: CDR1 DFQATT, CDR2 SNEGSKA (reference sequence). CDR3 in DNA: TGCAGTGCTCCGGACAGCACTGAAGCTTTCTTT. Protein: CSAPDSTEAFF.

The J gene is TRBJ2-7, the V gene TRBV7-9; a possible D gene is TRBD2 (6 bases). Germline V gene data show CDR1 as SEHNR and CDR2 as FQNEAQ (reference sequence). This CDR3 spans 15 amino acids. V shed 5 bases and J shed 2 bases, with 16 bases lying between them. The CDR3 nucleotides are TGTGCCAGCAGCCGAGGGGAGGTGGCTACCTACGAGCAGTACTTC. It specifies CASSRGEVATYEQYF.

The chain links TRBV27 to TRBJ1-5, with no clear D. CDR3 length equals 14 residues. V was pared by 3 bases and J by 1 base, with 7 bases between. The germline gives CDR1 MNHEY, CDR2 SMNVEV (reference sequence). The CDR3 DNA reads TGTGCCAGCAGTTTCCGGAGAAGCAATCAGCCCCAGCATTTT. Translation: CASSFRRSNQPQHF.

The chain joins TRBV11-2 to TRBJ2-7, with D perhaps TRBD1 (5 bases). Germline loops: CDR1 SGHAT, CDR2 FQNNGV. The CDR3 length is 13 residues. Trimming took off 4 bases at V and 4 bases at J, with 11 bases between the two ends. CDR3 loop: CASSYRTLYEQYF. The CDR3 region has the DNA TGTGCCAGCAGCTACAGGACACTTTACGAGCAGTACTTC. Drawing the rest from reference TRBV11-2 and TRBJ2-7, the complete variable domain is EAGVAQSPRYKIIEKRQSVAFWCNPISGHATLYWYQQILGQGPKLLIQFQNNGVVDDSQLPKDRFSAERLKGVDSTLKIQPAKLEDSAVYLCASSYRTLYEQYFGPGTRLTVT.

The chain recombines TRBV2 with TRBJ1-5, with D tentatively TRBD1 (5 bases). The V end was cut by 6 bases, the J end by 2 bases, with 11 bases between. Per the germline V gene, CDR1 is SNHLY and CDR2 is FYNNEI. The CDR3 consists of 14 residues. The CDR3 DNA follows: TGTGCCAGCAGCCCGGGGGGGGGCAATCAGCCCCAGCATTTT. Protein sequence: CASSPGGGNQPQHF.

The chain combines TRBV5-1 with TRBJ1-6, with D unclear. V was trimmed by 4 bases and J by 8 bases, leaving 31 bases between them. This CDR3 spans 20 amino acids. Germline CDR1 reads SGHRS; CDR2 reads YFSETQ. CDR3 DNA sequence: TGCGCCAGCAGCCTGAGTCCGCCCAGAAGACCGGGGTTCGGCGATTCACCCCTCCACTTT. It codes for CASSLSPPRRPGFGDSPLHF.

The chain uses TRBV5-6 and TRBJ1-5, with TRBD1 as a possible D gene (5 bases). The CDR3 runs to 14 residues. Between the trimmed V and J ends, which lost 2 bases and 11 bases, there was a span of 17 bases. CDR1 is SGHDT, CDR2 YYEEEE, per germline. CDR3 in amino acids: CASSFGGYNLAQHF. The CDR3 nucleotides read TGTGCCAGCAGCTTCGGGGGATATAACTTGGCCCAGCATTTT. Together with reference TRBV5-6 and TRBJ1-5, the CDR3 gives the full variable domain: DAGVTQSPTHLIKTRGQQVTLRCSPKSGHDTVSWYQQALGQGPQFIFQYYEEEERQRGNFPDRFSGHQFPNYSSELNVNALLLGDSALYLCASSFGGYNLAQHFGDGTRLSIL.

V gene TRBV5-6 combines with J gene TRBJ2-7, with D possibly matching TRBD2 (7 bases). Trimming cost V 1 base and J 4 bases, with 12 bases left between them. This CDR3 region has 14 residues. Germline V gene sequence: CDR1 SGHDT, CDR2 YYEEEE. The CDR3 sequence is CASSLRGAGYEQYF. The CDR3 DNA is TGTGCCAGCAGCTTGCGGGGGGCGGGGTACGAGCAGTACTTC.

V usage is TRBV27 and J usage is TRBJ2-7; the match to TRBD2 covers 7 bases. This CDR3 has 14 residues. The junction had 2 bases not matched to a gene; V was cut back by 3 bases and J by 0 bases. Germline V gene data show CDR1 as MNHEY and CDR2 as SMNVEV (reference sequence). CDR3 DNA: TGTGCCAGCAGTTTTGCGGGGGACTCCTACGAGCAGTACTTC. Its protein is CASSFAGDSYEQYF.